This passage covers 17 T cell receptor beta chains from one sample sequenced in a study of OX40 agonist ivuxolimab in advanced cancers. Generated by immunoSEQ multiplex PCR, the TCRdb table keeps only in-frame clones and is missing some. This sample has about 98,000 clones, with around nine tenths found just once. The sequences come from CD4+ or CD8+ T cells sorted from blood, collected in a trial of the OX40 agonist ivuxolimab. These TCRs come from an adult with an advanced solid tumor such as melanoma, head and neck, liver or kidney cancer.

The V and J genes are TRBV29-1 and TRBJ1-2, with D unresolved. CDR1 is SQVTM and CDR2 is ANQGSEA in the germline V gene. Trimming stripped 3 bases from V and 6 bases from J, with 5 bases between. The CDR3 sequence is 10 residues long. The chain's CDR3 is CSVDAHGYTF. The CDR3 nucleotides are TGCAGCGTTGACGCCCATGGCTACACCTTC. Full variable domain (outside the CDR3, taken from reference TRBV29-1 and TRBJ1-2): SAVISQKPSRDICQRGTSLTIQCQVDSQVTMMFWYRQQPGQSLTLIATANQGSEATYESGFVIDKFPISRPNLTFSTLTVSNMSPEDSSIYLCSVDAHGYTFGSGTRLTVV.

The V call is TRBV7-2, the J call TRBJ1-1; the D is unclear. Germline CDR1 reads SGHTA; CDR2 reads FQGNSA. The V and J ends lost 4 bases and 0 bases respectively, with 6 bases between them. CDR3 length equals 13 residues. The CDR3 DNA reads TGTGCCAGCAGCTACCTTATGAACACTGAAGCTTTCTTT. This gives the protein CASSYLMNTEAFF.

The rearrangement joins TRBV21-1 to TRBJ2-7. TRBV21-1 is a pseudogene segment. The CDR3 runs to 13 residues. Here the CDR3 reads CASSRAGPYEQYV. The CDR3 coding sequence is TGTGCCAGCAGTAGGGCCGGGCCCTACGAGCAGTACGTC.

This chain joins TRBV7-2 and TRBJ1-1; D gene ambiguous. In germline, CDR1 is SGHTA, CDR2 FQGNSA. The CDR3 covers 13 residues. Trimming pared 5 bases from V and 8 bases from J, leaving 15 bases between. The CDR3 DNA sequence: TGTGCCAGCAGCCCCCGGGCCATTACCGAAGCTTTCTTT. Translation: CASSPRAITEAFF.

The chain joins TRBV7-2 to TRBJ2-1; a weak D match, TRBD2 (6 bases). CDR1 SGHTA and CDR2 FQGNSA come from the germline V gene. CDR3 length: 14 amino acids. V lost 5 bases, J lost 3 bases, and 11 bases lay in between. CDR3 bases: TGTGCCAGCAGCCGGGACTTCCTCTACAATGAGCAGTTCTTC. Translating gives CASSRDFLYNEQFF.

The chain employs TRBV10-3 and TRBJ1-2; D is unresolved. Trimming took off 2 bases at V and 5 bases at J, with 3 bases between the two ends. This CDR3 region has 11 residues. Germline V gene sequence: CDR1 ENHRY, CDR2 SYGVKD. CDR3 loop: CAISETYGYTF. CDR3 bases: TGTGCCATCAGTGAGACGTATGGCTACACCTTC.

The rearrangement joins TRBV2 to TRBJ2-3; tentative D call: TRBD1 (6 bases). Germline V gives CDR1 SNHLY, CDR2 FYNNEI. V shed 6 bases and J shed 6 bases, with 13 bases lying between them. The CDR3 has 13 residues. This chain's CDR3 is CASRQGSGDTQYF. The CDR3 nucleotides read TGTGCCAGCAGACAGGGTTCGGGCGATACGCAGTATTTT.

This chain uses TRBV6-5 with TRBJ2-1, with 15 bases lining up with TRBD2. Germline values: CDR1 MNHEY, CDR2 SVGAGI. The CDR3 is made up of 15 amino acids. V was pared by 6 bases and J by 5 bases, with 2 bases of the junction left unmatched. The CDR3 DNA reads TGTGCCAGCAGGGGACTAGCGGGAGGAAACAATGAGCAGTTCTTC. Encoded protein: CASRGLAGGNNEQFF.

This chain uses TRBV19 with TRBJ1-5; tentatively, D is TRBD1 (6 bases). This CDR3 has 15 amino acids. In germline, CDR1 is LNHDA, CDR2 SQIVND (reference sequence). Between the trimmed V and J ends, which lost 5 bases and 0 bases, there was a span of 11 bases. CDR3 sequence reads: CASSYRDYSNQPQHF. The CDR3 nucleotides are TGTGCCAGTAGTTACAGGGATTATAGCAATCAGCCCCAGCATTTT.

V is TRBV6-1 and J is TRBJ2-2; TRBD1 is a possible D gene (6 bases). V was clipped by 8 bases and J by 5 bases, with 15 bases between them. The CDR3 runs 14 residues. Germline V gene lookup returns CDR1 MNHNS and CDR2 SASEGT. CDR3 nucleotide sequence: TGTGCCAGCCGGTTATTACAGGGTACCGGGGAGCTGTTTTTT. This sequence encodes CASRLLQGTGELFF.

This rearrangement joins TRBV27 to TRBJ1-3; D is uncertain. CDR3 length: 13 amino acids. Trimming left V 3 bases short and J 3 bases short, with 6 bases between. CDR1 MNHEY and CDR2 SMNVEV come from the germline V gene (reference sequence). The CDR3 region is CASSFRDGNTIYF. In DNA, the CDR3 is TGTGCCAGCAGTTTCCGGGATGGAAACACCATATATTTT.

The chain employs TRBV25-1 and TRBJ2-1, with D uncertain. V was shortened by 0 bases and J by 9 bases, with 15 bases between the two germline ends. Germline CDR1 is MGHDK and CDR2 is SYGVNS. The CDR3 has 15 residues. CDR3 sequence reads: CASSEYSGRRSEQFF. In DNA, the CDR3 is TGTGCCAGCAGTGAATATAGTGGAAGGCGGAGTGAGCAGTTCTTC.

This clone was recorded once. CDR3 DNA: TGCGCCAGCAGCTTAGGCGGGAGGCCCTCCTACAATGAGCAGTTCTTC. The encoded protein is CASSLGGRPSYNEQFF. The chain combines TRBV5-1 with TRBJ2-1; 8 bases fit TRBD2. This CDR3 has 16 amino acids. After removal of 2 bases from V and 0 bases from J, the junction contained 4 bases not matched to a gene. Germline loops: CDR1 SGHRS, CDR2 YFSETQ.

V and J are TRBV7-2 and TRBJ2-1, with D possibly being TRBD2 (5 bases). CDR1 and CDR2 from the germline V gene are SGHTA and FQGNSA. Trimming left V 7 bases short and J 6 bases short, with 22 bases between. The CDR3 spans 16 residues. CDR3: CASTRPGIRSPNEQFF. The CDR3 DNA reads as TGTGCCAGCACCCGACCCGGGATCAGATCCCCCAATGAGCAGTTCTTC.

The chain recombines TRBV28 with TRBJ1-1; TRBD1 matches at 8 bases. Germline loops: CDR1 MDHEN, CDR2 SYDVKM. The CDR3 is made up of 14 amino acids. Losses at the gene ends were 7 bases for V and 6 bases for J; bases not matched to a gene: 10. The DNA for the CDR3 is TGTGCCAGCATTCAAAGGCAGGGGGCCTCTGAAGCTTTCTTT. This codes for CASIQRQGASEAFF.

The J gene is TRBJ2-5, the V gene TRBV28; TRBD2 matches at 8 bases. The J call may be in error: the DNA end matches TRBJ2-7 better. CDR3 length: 16 residues. The germline CDR1 and CDR2 sequences are MDHEN and SYDVKM. The CDR3 loop is CASSPTSSGSIYEQYF. The CDR3 DNA is TGTGCCAGCAGCCCTACGTCAAGCGGGAGTATCTACGAGCAGTACTTC.

V and J are TRBV18 and TRBJ1-6; D uncertain. Germline-derived CDR1 and CDR2 are KGHSH and LQKENI. The germline V and J ends were trimmed by 4 bases and 0 bases, with 7 bases remaining between them. The CDR3 contains 15 residues. The CDR3 DNA reads as TGTGCCAGCTCACAGGAGAGCTCCTATAATTCACCCCTCCACTTT. Protein product: CASSQESSYNSPLHF. Using reference TRBV18 and TRBJ1-6 for the parts outside the CDR3, the full variable domain is NAGVMQNPRHLVRRRGQEARLRCSPMKGHSHVYWYRQLPEEGLKFMVYLQKENIIDESGMPKERFSAEFPKEGPSILRIQQVVRGDSAAYFCASSQESSYNSPLHFGNGTRLTVT.